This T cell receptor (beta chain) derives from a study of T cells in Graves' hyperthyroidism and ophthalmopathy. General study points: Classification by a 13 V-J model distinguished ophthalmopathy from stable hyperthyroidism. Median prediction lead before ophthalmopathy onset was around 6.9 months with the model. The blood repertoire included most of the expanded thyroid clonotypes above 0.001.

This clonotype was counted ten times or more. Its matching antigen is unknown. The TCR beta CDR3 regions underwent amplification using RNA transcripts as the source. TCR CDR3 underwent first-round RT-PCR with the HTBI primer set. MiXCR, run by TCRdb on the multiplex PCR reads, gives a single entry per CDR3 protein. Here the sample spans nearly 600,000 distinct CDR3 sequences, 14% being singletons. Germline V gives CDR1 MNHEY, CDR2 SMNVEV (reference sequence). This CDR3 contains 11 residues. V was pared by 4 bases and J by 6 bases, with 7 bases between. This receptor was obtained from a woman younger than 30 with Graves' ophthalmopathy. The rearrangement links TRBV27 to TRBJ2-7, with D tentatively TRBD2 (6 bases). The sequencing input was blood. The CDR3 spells CASSSGVEQYF. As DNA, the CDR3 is TGTGCCAGCAGTTCGGGGGTCGAGCAGTACTTC.